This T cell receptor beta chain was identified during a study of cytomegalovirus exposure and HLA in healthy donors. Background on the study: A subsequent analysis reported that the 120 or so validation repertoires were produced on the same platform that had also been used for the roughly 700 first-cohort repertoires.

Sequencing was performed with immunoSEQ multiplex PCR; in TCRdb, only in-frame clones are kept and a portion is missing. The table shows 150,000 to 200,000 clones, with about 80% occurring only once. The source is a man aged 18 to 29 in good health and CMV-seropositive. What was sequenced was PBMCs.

The chain's CDR3 is CASSQAIASGANVLTF. CDR3 sequence (DNA): TGCGCCAGCAGCCAAGCCATAGCGTCTGGGGCCAACGTCCTGACTTTC. This rearrangement joins TRBV4-3 to TRBJ2-6; D is possibly TRBD2 (5 bases). CDR1 is LGHNA and CDR2 is YSLEER in the germline V gene. The CDR3 runs 16 residues. V dropped 1 base and J dropped 1 base, with 8 bases sitting between them.